This T cell receptor beta chain was recovered during a study of cytomegalovirus exposure and HLA in healthy donors. Findings and limits, study-wide: According to the study, some 160 TCR beta chains were cytomegalovirus-associated.

Using immunoSEQ multiplex PCR, the repertoire was profiled, and TCRdb retains in-frame clones only, with some absent. The repertoire consists of approximately 280,000 clones, with 88% occurring once and the leading ten covering roughly 0.93%. Regarding this clone: Its antigen is as yet unknown.

CDR1 and CDR2 (germline): MNHEY, SMNVEV (reference sequence). The V segment lost 5 bases and the J segment 2 bases; nucleotides outside the gene matches: 9. There are 17 residues in the CDR3. V gene TRBV27 combines with J gene TRBJ2-3; 11 positions agree with TRBD1. This clonotype was sampled from a woman younger than 35 in good health and CMV-seronegative. The sequenced sample was PBMCs. The CDR3 loop reads CASSPIPGQGATDTQYF. CDR3 bases: TGTGCCAGCAGTCCCATACCCGGACAGGGGGCCACAGATACGCAGTATTTT.